This T cell receptor beta chain was retrieved from a study of lung T cells in sarcoidosis with Löfgren's syndrome. Overall study: In sarcoidosis, CD4+ T cells accumulate in bronchoalveolar lavage fluid.

TCRdb itself ran the reads through MiXCR, one entry per CDR3 protein. The top ten hold around 7.7% of the sample, which has around 1,100 distinct CDR3 sequences, 25% to 30% seen once. Study conclusions and caveats: Multiple Löfgren's syndrome patients reportedly shared TRAV12-1 and TRBV2 CDR3 motifs. Sarcoidosis antigen recognition was only suggested, antigen unidentified.

This CDR3 region has 15 residues. The germline V gene encodes CDR1 ENHRY and CDR2 SYGVKD. J lost 3 bases, V lost 0 bases, and 1 base had no gene match. To note about this clonotype: Its matching antigen is unknown.

Sequencing was done on a sample of CD4+ T cells from PBMCs. The genes are TRBV10-3 and TRBJ2-3, with 9 positions matching TRBD2. The clonotype originates from a human donor with sarcoidosis (Löfgren's syndrome or another form), or a control subject (not recorded which). The CDR3 DNA follows: TGTGCCATCAGTGAGTCCAGCGGGGGGACAGATACGCAGTATTTT. Its translation is CAISESSGGTDTQYF.